This T cell receptor beta chain was sequenced during a study of PD-1 blockade in classical Hodgkin lymphoma. Study-wide results and limits: Why repertoires differed is undefined; disease activity or prior therapy possibly contributed. The study found complete responders had baseline diversity similar to newly diagnosed patients.

Generated by immunoSEQ multiplex PCR, the TCRdb table keeps only in-frame clones and is missing some. The sample lists about 15,000 clones, about nine tenths occurring once. The time point denotes: cycle 4 day 1 (C4D1), after more than five weeks of nivolumab. Following autologous stem cell transplantation, relapse occurred in every patient, and exposure to brentuximab vedotin varied. From thawed PBMCs, CD8+ T cells were isolated by magnetic negative selection. About this clone: Its antigen is not known.

The source of this sequence is a human donor with classical Hodgkin lymphoma. Sequenced here: CD8+ T cells from blood, sampled before the fourth cycle of nivolumab.

DNA for the CDR3: TGCGCCAGCAGCCAAGACAGGGTAGGATCACCCCTCCACTTT. This encodes CASSQDRVGSPLHF. V is TRBV4-1 and J is TRBJ1-6; a weak D match, TRBD1 (5 bases). The V gene lost 0 bases and the J gene lost 10 bases, with 10 bases spanning the gap. The length of the CDR3 is 14 residues. In germline, CDR1 is MGHRA, CDR2 YSYEKL.